This T cell receptor beta chain is from a study of T-cell reconstitution after alpha-beta-depleted transplantation in children. This clonotype appeared a few times. CDR1 SEHNR and CDR2 FQNEAQ come from the germline V gene (reference sequence). The CDR3 contains 13 residues. With 1 base clipped from V and 10 bases from J, the junction kept 6 bases outside the gene matches. Unique molecular identifiers featured in how the TCRbeta library was prepared. TCRdb reprocessed the PCR reads with MiXCR, giving one entry per CDR3 protein. The sample lists about 410,000 distinct CDR3 sequences, 20% occurring once.

The sample here was PBMCs from the stem cell graft donor, taken from the stem cell graft. The TCR comes from a human donor who donated a stem cell graft to a child with acute myeloid leukemia. The J gene is TRBJ1-1, the V gene TRBV7-9, with 7 bases aligning to TRBD1. CDR3 residues: CASSLGTGRGAFF. For the CDR3, the DNA is TGTGCCAGCAGCTTAGGGACAGGACGCGGAGCTTTCTTT.